The 16 T cell receptor beta chains presented below share a single source sample, sequenced in a study of T cell responses to AZD1222 COVID-19 vaccine. Data came from immunoSEQ multiplex PCR; TCRdb stores just in-frame clones and leaves some out. Of over 110,000 clones in the sample, around nine tenths are singletons; the top ten hold roughly 9.9%. The sample in question was peripheral blood, obtained 28 days after the second AZD1222 dose. The receptors were sampled from an adult who received the AZD1222 COVID-19 vaccine.

V gene TRBV7-3 combines with J gene TRBJ2-2; D might be TRBD1 (5 bases). The CDR3 contains 15 residues. Between the trimmed V and J ends, which lost 1 base and 3 bases, there was a span of 9 bases. Germline V lookup: CDR1 SGHTA, CDR2 FQGTGA. The DNA of the CDR3 is TGTGCCAGCAGCTTAAACCCAGGGTACACCGGGGAGCTGTTTTTT. Amino acid sequence: CASSLNPGYTGELFF.

By frequency in the sample, this clone is medium-sized. This sequence joins TRBV27 and TRBJ2-2; D gene uncertain. This CDR3 comprises 13 residues. CDR1 is MNHEY and CDR2 is SMNVEV in the germline V gene (reference sequence). Trimming removed 3 bases from V and 7 bases from J, with 9 bases in between. As DNA, the CDR3 is TGTGCCAGCAGTTTTTTCCTTAGCGGGGAGCTGTTTTTT. It encodes CASSFFLSGELFF.

The chain has TRBV28 and TRBJ2-7; 8 bases map to TRBD1. Per the germline V gene, CDR1 is MDHEN and CDR2 is SYDVKM. Losses at the gene ends were 7 bases for V and 1 base for J; bases not matched to a gene: 3. The CDR3 length is 13 residues. The CDR3 loop is CASTRTGSYEQYV. The CDR3 DNA reads TGTGCCAGCACCCGGACAGGGTCCTACGAGCAGTACGTC.

With regard to this clone: Without the conserved terminal phenylalanine or tryptophan, this CDR3 likely stems from a read error. The DNA is omitted, as the CDR3 cannot be located on it reliably, and the CDR3 follows TCRdb's listing. V usage is TRBV20-1 and J usage is TRBJ1-2. The CDR3 adds up to 10 amino acids, both ends counted. Germline CDR1 DFQATT, CDR2 SNEGSKA (reference sequence). The CDR3 spells CSASHQGPHL.

This clone showed up just a few times. The chain employs TRBV7-3 and TRBJ2-1; D is unclear. V lost 0 bases, J lost 1 base, and 10 bases lay in between. The CDR3 consists of 16 residues. The germline V gene has CDR1 SGHTA and CDR2 FQGTGA. CDR3 amino acids: CASSLTWAPSYNEQFF. For the CDR3, the DNA is TGTGCCAGCAGCTTAACGTGGGCACCATCCTACAATGAGCAGTTCTTC.

The gene calls are TRBV7-6 and TRBJ1-6; no definite D call. Trimming pared 2 bases from V and 7 bases from J, leaving 6 bases between. Germline assignment: CDR1 SGHVS and CDR2 FNYEAQ. The CDR3 is 13 amino acids. The chain's CDR3 is CASSLQENSPLHF. CDR3 DNA: TGTGCCAGCAGCTTACAAGAGAATTCACCCCTCCACTTT.

The chain carries TRBV5-1 and TRBJ2-7, with D perhaps TRBD2 (6 bases). Germline V gene sequence: CDR1 SGHRS, CDR2 YFSETQ. The CDR3 is made up of 15 amino acids. V lost 4 bases and J lost 3, with 17 bases in between. For the CDR3, the DNA is TGCGCCAGCAGCACTACCGGGACTCAGAACTACGAGCAGTACTTC. It yields the protein CASSTTGTQNYEQYF. Full variable domain (rest looked up from reference TRBV5-1 and TRBJ2-7): KAGVTQTPRYLIKTRGQQVTLSCSPISGHRSVSWYQQTPGQGLQFLFEYFSETQRNKGNFPGRFSGRQFSNSRSEMNVSTLELGDSALYLCASSTTGTQNYEQYFGPGTRLTVT.

The gene calls are TRBV18 and TRBJ1-3, with 7 bases lining up with TRBD1. V trimming: 3 bases; J trimming: 2 bases; junction bases outside the gene matches: 7. This CDR3 contains 16 residues. In germline, CDR1 is KGHSH, CDR2 LQKENI. The chain's CDR3 is CASSPRQGLAGNTIYF. CDR3 sequence (DNA): TGTGCCAGCTCACCGAGACAGGGTTTAGCTGGAAACACCATATATTTT.

V is TRBV19 and J is TRBJ1-5; TRBD1 matches at 9 bases. The CDR3 has 16 residues. Trimming took 6 bases from V and 2 from J; bases not matched to a gene: 8. Per the germline V gene, CDR1 is LNHDA and CDR2 is SQIVND (reference sequence). The CDR3 sequence: CASSSRTGVGNQPQHF. As DNA, the CDR3 is TGTGCCAGTAGCAGTAGGACAGGGGTGGGCAATCAGCCCCAGCATTTT.

This clone is a singleton in its sample. This rearrangement joins TRBV7-2 to TRBJ1-5; D call uncertain. Trimming shortened V by 3 bases and J by 5 bases, and 11 bases separated the two germline ends. This CDR3 is built from 14 residues. Germline values: CDR1 SGHTA, CDR2 FQGNSA. The CDR3 bases are TGTGCCAGCAGCTTTCTAACGCTCGATCAGCCCCAGCATTTT. This codes for CASSFLTLDQPQHF.

J is TRBJ1-1 and V is TRBV12-3 or TRBV12-4; D gene uncertain. V shed 1 base and J shed 4 bases, with 7 bases lying between them. This CDR3 spans 13 amino acids. The DNA for the CDR3 is TGTGCCAGCAGTTTAGGGTCTTTCACTGAAGCTTTCTTT. Translated: CASSLGSFTEAFF.

The V gene is TRBV7-2, the J gene TRBJ1-1; no reliable D call. The CDR3 is made up of 13 amino acids. The V end lost 1 base, the J end lost 4 bases, and 7 bases lay between the germline ends. Germline values: CDR1 SGHTA, CDR2 FQGNSA. The CDR3 loop reads CASSLGRFTEAFF. CDR3 nucleotide sequence: TGTGCCAGCAGCTTAGGACGGTTCACTGAAGCTTTCTTT.

V and J are TRBV4-2 and TRBJ1-2, with D tentatively TRBD1 (5 bases). The CDR3 runs to 15 residues. CDR1 is LGHNA and CDR2 is YNFKEQ in the germline V gene. Trimming took off 0 bases at V and 8 bases at J, with 16 bases between the two ends. CDR3 sequence reads: CASSQDVRQREGYTF. In DNA form, the CDR3 reads TGTGCCAGCAGCCAAGATGTTAGACAGCGTGAGGGCTACACCTTC.

The chain recombines TRBV20-1 with TRBJ2-1; the D gene is possibly TRBD2 (5 bases). In germline, CDR1 is DFQATT, CDR2 SNEGSKA (reference sequence). The CDR3 is made up of 17 amino acids. The germline V and J ends were trimmed by 3 bases and 8 bases, with 26 bases remaining between them. The CDR3 here is CSASPFHDYYSEDEQFF. The DNA for the CDR3 is TGCAGTGCTAGTCCGTTCCACGACTATTATTCCGAGGATGAGCAGTTCTTC.

The rearrangement joins TRBV9 to TRBJ2-1; unclear D gene. V lost 0 bases, J lost 2 bases, and 9 bases lay in between. The germline gives CDR1 SGDLS, CDR2 YYNGEE. CDR3 size: 15 residues. The CDR3 protein is CASSVDGSTYNEQFF. For the CDR3, the DNA is TGTGCCAGCAGCGTAGACGGTAGTACCTACAATGAGCAGTTCTTC.

The rearrangement joins TRBV19 to TRBJ1-1; D remains unclear. Germline V gene sequence: CDR1 LNHDA, CDR2 SQIVND (reference sequence). The CDR3 is 14 amino acids. Between the trimmed V and J ends, which lost 1 base and 3 bases, there was a span of 9 bases. CDR3 DNA: TGTGCCAGTAGTATAGGGGCTGGTTACACTGAAGCTTTCTTT. The encoded protein is CASSIGAGYTEAFF.